One sample yielded the 20 T cell receptor beta chains listed below, sequenced in a study of T cell responses to AZD1222 COVID-19 vaccine. Measured with immunoSEQ multiplex PCR; TCRdb has only the in-frame clones, and not every one. This sample has roughly 120,000 clones, with roughly 90% found just once. This specimen was peripheral blood, taken 28 days after the second AZD1222 dose. Receptor source: an adult who received the AZD1222 COVID-19 vaccine.

The chain joins TRBV6-5 to TRBJ2-3; D is undetermined. CDR1 and CDR2 (germline): MNHEY, SVGAGI. The CDR3 is 14 amino acids. The V end lost 6 bases, the J end lost 2 bases, and 12 bases lay between the germline ends. The CDR3 sequence is CASRKEENTDTQYF. The CDR3 DNA sequence: TGTGCCAGCAGGAAAGAGGAGAACACAGATACGCAGTATTTT.

The CDR3 nucleotides are TGTGCCACTTCCCGGCGGGCCAATGAGCAGTTCTTC. The encoded protein is CATSRRANEQFF. The chain has TRBV28 and TRBJ2-1; tentatively, D is TRBD2 (5 bases). CDR3 length equals 12 residues. The germline CDR1 and CDR2 sequences are MDHEN and SYDVKM. V gave up 10 bases and J gave up 6 bases, with 13 bases separating them.

J is TRBJ2-1 and V is TRBV27; D may be TRBD2 (5 bases). Per germline, CDR1 MNHEY and CDR2 SMNVEV (reference sequence). The CDR3 length is 13 residues. The V end was cut by 5 bases, the J end by 3 bases, with 8 bases between. The CDR3 is CASSGTSYNEQFF. The CDR3 nucleotides are TGTGCCAGCAGTGGCACTAGCTACAATGAGCAGTTCTTC.

This chain joins TRBV28 and TRBJ1-2; possible D gene TRBD1, 5 bases. The CDR3 contains 17 residues. V lost 6 bases to trimming and J lost 0 bases, with 20 bases between them. CDR1 MDHEN and CDR2 SYDVKM come from the germline V gene. The CDR3 DNA sequence: TGTGCCAGCAGGCAAAGTCCCACAGGAACCACTAACTATGGCTACACCTTC. It codes for CASRQSPTGTTNYGYTF.

The gene calls are TRBV19 and TRBJ1-1; 7 positions match TRBD1. The CDR3 consists of 12 residues. Germline V lookup: CDR1 LNHDA, CDR2 SQIVND (reference sequence). V gave up 5 bases and J gave up 6 bases; unmatched junction bases: 3. The CDR3 DNA reads as TGTGCCAGTAGTGTCAGGGGGGCTGAAGCTTTCTTT. Amino acid sequence: CASSVRGAEAFF. The full variable domain, rest sourced from reference TRBV19 and TRBJ1-1, is DGGITQSPKYLFRKEGQNVTLSCEQNLNHDAMYWYRQDPGQGLRLIYYSQIVNDFQKGDIAEGYSVSREKKESFPLTVTSAQKNPTAFYLCASSVRGAEAFFGQGTRLTVV.

V gene TRBV18 combines with J gene TRBJ1-6, with 8 positions matching TRBD1. Germline loops: CDR1 KGHSH, CDR2 LQKENI. The CDR3 runs to 15 residues. Germline trimming cut 6 bases from V and 8 bases from J; bases unmatched to any gene: 9. The chain's CDR3 is CASSRTGGGDSPLHF. The CDR3 nucleotides read TGTGCCAGCTCGCGTACAGGGGGGGGCGATTCACCCCTCCACTTT. The variable domain in full, completed from reference TRBV18 and TRBJ1-6, reads NAGVMQNPRHLVRRRGQEARLRCSPMKGHSHVYWYRQLPEEGLKFMVYLQKENIIDESGMPKERFSAEFPKEGPSILRIQQVVRGDSAAYFCASSRTGGGDSPLHFGNGTRLTVT.

The genes are TRBV19 and TRBJ1-4; maybe TRBD1 (5 bases). Trimming removed 3 bases at V and 7 bases at J, with 9 bases between. Germline CDR1 is LNHDA and CDR2 is SQIVND (reference sequence). There are 13 residues in the CDR3. In DNA, the CDR3 is TGTGCCAGTAGTATTATCAGGGCTGAAAAACTGTTTTTT. Translating it yields CASSIIRAEKLFF. Variable domain in full (rest from reference TRBV19 and TRBJ1-4): DGGITQSPKYLFRKEGQNVTLSCEQNLNHDAMYWYRQDPGQGLRLIYYSQIVNDFQKGDIAEGYSVSREKKESFPLTVTSAQKNPTAFYLCASSIIRAEKLFFGSGTQLSVL.

The rearrangement uses TRBV24-1 and TRBJ1-5, with D tentatively TRBD1 (5 bases). Deletions cut 9 bases from V and 0 bases from J, with 8 bases between. CDR3 length equals 13 residues. Germline V gene sequence: CDR1 KGHDR, CDR2 SFDVKD. The DNA for the CDR3 is TGTGCCACCGGGGGGGATAGCAATCAGCCCCAGCATTTT. Translating it yields CATGGDSNQPQHF.

V usage is TRBV24-1 and J usage is TRBJ2-4; TRBD2 might be the D (5 bases). The V gene lost 4 bases and the J gene lost 7 bases, with 22 bases spanning the gap. Germline V lookup: CDR1 KGHDR, CDR2 SFDVKD. This CDR3 has 17 residues. The DNA of the CDR3 is TGTGCCACCAGTGACTACCGCGGATCGGGGAACCGGAACATTCAGTACTTC. Translating gives CATSDYRGSGNRNIQYF.

V and J are TRBV7-9 and TRBJ2-7, with D uncertain. Germline values: CDR1 SEHNR, CDR2 FQNEAQ (reference sequence). The CDR3 totals 15 residues. V gave up 4 bases and J gave up 3 bases, with 16 bases separating them. CDR3 sequence reads: CASSSTVQTHYEQYF. DNA for the CDR3: TGTGCCAGCAGCTCCACAGTCCAAACCCACTACGAGCAGTACTTC.

The V and J genes are TRBV2 and TRBJ2-2, with 8 bases lining up with TRBD1. This CDR3 has 14 amino acids. Germline loops: CDR1 SNHLY, CDR2 FYNNEI. The V gene end was trimmed by 6 bases and the J gene end by 2 bases; junction bases not matched to a gene: 2. Here the CDR3 DNA reads TGTGCCAGCAGGGACAGGGTCAACACCGGGGAGCTGTTTTTT. It yields the protein CASRDRVNTGELFF.

As for this clone: One junction end disagrees with the germline gene, perhaps due to a read error. V is TRBV5-3 and J is TRBJ1-6, with no clear D. TRBV5-3 is an open reading frame, and its role is uncertain. This CDR3 has 8 residues. The CDR3 bases are TGTGCCAGAAGCTTAGATACATTT. Its translation is CARSLDTF.

This clone has a single count. The chain links TRBV7-9 to TRBJ2-5; possible D gene TRBD2, 6 bases. Germline assignment: CDR1 SEHNR and CDR2 FQNEAQ (reference sequence). V was trimmed by 1 base and J by 0 bases, leaving 12 bases between them. CDR3 size: 16 residues. The CDR3 DNA is TGTGCCAGCAGCTTAGGCCGGGAGTCAAACCAAGAGACCCAGTACTTC. This encodes CASSLGRESNQETQYF.

There are a few counts of this clone. This rearrangement joins TRBV15 to TRBJ1-1; D perhaps matches TRBD1 (6 bases). Trimming cost V 0 bases and J 4 bases, with 12 bases left between them. CDR1 is LNHNV and CDR2 is YYDKDF in the germline V gene (reference sequence). The CDR3 totals 15 residues. CDR3 loop: CATSRDLGGSTEAFF. The CDR3 DNA sequence: TGTGCCACCAGCAGAGATCTAGGGGGGAGCACTGAAGCTTTCTTT.

The chain links TRBV25-1 to TRBJ1-2, with D possibly matching TRBD1 (6 bases). Germline lookup yields CDR1 MGHDK and CDR2 SYGVNS. The CDR3 has 13 amino acids. Trimming shortened V by 6 bases and J by 3 bases, and 11 bases separated the two germline ends. CDR3 DNA sequence: TGTGCCAGCAGCTACCGACAGGACTATGGCTACACCTTC. Amino acid sequence: CASSYRQDYGYTF.

This clone was picked up one time. The V and J genes are TRBV4-2 and TRBJ1-5, with a possible D match to TRBD1 (5 bases). CDR1 and CDR2 (germline): LGHNA, YNFKEQ. V dropped 1 base and J dropped 6 bases, with 7 bases sitting between them. This CDR3 contains 13 residues. CDR3 coding DNA: TGTGCCAGCAGCCAAGGGGACGGTCAGCCCCAGCATTTT. This codes for CASSQGDGQPQHF.

The gene calls are TRBV5-6 and TRBJ1-1; D gene ambiguous. CDR1 is SGHDT and CDR2 is YYEEEE in the germline V gene. This CDR3 comprises 14 residues. V was cut by 4 bases and J by 5 bases, with 15 bases left in between. In nucleotides, the CDR3 is TGTGCCAGCAGCGCCCGGGCGGTTGAAACTGAAGCTTTCTTT. Its translation is CASSARAVETEAFF.

V usage is TRBV7-8 and J usage is TRBJ2-7, with D uncertain. The CDR3 length is 12 residues. V was clipped by 4 bases and J by 3 bases, with 7 bases between them. Germline V gives CDR1 SGHVS, CDR2 FQNEAQ. This CDR3 is CASSSHDYEQYF. CDR3 sequence (DNA): TGTGCCAGCAGCTCTCACGACTACGAGCAGTACTTC.

This sequence joins TRBV5-1 and TRBJ2-5; 14 nucleotides match TRBD2. Germline V gives CDR1 SGHRS, CDR2 YFSETQ. Unmatched junction bases numbered 5, after V lost 6 bases and J lost 4 bases. This CDR3 is 15 amino acids long. CDR3 sequence: CASIRTSGRIETQYF. For the CDR3, the DNA is TGCGCCAGCATACGGACTAGCGGGAGGATAGAGACCCAGTACTTC. The full variable domain, its missing parts supplied by reference TRBV5-1 and TRBJ2-5, is KAGVTQTPRYLIKTRGQQVTLSCSPISGHRSVSWYQQTPGQGLQFLFEYFSETQRNKGNFPGRFSGRQFSNSRSEMNVSTLELGDSALYLCASIRTSGRIETQYFGPGTRLLVL.

Only one count was recorded for this clone. V is TRBV28 and J is TRBJ1-2; the match to TRBD1 covers 10 bases. Germline values: CDR1 MDHEN, CDR2 SYDVKM. J gave up 7 bases and V 0 bases, and 2 bases lay outside the gene matches. The CDR3 is 14 residues long. CDR3 in DNA: TGTGCCAGCAGTTTATGGACAGGGGGCGGTGGCTACACCTTC. This translates into CASSLWTGGGGYTF.